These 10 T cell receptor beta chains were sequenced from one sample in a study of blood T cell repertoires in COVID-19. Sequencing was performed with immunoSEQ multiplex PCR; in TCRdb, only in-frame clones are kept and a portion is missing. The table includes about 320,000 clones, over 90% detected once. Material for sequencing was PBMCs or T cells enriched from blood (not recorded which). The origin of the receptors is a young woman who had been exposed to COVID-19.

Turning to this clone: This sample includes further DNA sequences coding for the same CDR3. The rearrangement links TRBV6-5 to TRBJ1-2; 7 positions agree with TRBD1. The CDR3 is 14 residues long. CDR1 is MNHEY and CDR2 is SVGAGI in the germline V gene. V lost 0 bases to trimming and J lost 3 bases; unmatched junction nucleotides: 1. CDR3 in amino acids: CASSYSGTDYGYTF. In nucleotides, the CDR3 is TGTGCCAGCAGTTACTCGGGGACAGACTATGGCTACACCTTC.

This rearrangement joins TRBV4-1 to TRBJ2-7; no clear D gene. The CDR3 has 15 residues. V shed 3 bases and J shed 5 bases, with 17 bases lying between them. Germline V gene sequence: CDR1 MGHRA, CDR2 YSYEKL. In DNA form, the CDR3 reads TGCGCCAGCAGCCAGGCCACCGTGCTCCAGAACGAGCAGTACTTC. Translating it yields CASSQATVLQNEQYF.

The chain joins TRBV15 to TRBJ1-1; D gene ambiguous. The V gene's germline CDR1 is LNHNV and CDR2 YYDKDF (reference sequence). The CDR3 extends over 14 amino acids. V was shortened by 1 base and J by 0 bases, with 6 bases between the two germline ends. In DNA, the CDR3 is TGTGCCACCAGCAGAGGACATATGAACACTGAAGCTTTCTTT. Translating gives CATSRGHMNTEAFF.

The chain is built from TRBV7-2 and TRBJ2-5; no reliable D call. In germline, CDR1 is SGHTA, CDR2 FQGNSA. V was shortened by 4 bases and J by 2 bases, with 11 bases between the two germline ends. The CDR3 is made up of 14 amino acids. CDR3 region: CASSSILRQETQYF. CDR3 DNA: TGTGCCAGCAGCTCCATCCTCAGACAAGAGACCCAGTACTTC.

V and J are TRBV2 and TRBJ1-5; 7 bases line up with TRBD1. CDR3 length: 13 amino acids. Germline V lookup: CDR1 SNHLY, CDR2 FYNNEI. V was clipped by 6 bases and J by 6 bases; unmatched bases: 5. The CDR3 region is CASSQTGLQPQHF. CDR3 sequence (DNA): TGTGCCAGCAGCCAGACAGGGCTTCAGCCCCAGCATTTT.

The CDR3 protein is CASSPGGHFSGNTIYF. The CDR3, as DNA: TGTGCCAGTAGTCCCGGAGGGCACTTCTCTGGAAACACCATATATTTT. The chain carries TRBV19 and TRBJ1-3; D is unclear. Per the germline V gene, CDR1 is LNHDA and CDR2 is SQIVND (reference sequence). The CDR3 extends over 16 amino acids. Deletions cut 5 bases from V and 0 bases from J, with 14 bases between.

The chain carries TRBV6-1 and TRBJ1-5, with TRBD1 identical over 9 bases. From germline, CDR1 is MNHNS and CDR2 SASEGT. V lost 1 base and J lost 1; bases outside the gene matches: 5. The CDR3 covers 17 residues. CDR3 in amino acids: CASSEVQGAMSNQPQHF. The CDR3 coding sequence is TGTGCCAGCAGTGAAGTACAGGGGGCTATGAGCAATCAGCCCCAGCATTTT.

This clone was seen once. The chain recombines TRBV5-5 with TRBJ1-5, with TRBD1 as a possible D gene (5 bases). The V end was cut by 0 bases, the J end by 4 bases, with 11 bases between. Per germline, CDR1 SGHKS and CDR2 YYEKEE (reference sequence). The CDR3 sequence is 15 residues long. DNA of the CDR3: TGTGCCAGCAGCTTGGGACCCAGGGTTAATCAGCCCCAGCATTTT. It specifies CASSLGPRVNQPQHF.

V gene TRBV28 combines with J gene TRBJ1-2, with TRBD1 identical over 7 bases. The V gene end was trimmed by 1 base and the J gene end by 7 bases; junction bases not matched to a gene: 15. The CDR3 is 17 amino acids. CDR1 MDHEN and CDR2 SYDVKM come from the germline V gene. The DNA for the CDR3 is TGTGCCAGCAGTTTATTTTACCACAGGGGAAGTGGGTCTGGCTACACCTTC. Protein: CASSLFYHRGSGSGYTF.

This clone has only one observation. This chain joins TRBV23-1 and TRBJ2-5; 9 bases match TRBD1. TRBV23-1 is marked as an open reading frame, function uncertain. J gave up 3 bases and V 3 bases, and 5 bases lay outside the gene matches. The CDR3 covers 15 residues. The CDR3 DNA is TGCGCCAGCAGTCATAGCGACAGGGGGAAAGAGACCCAGTACTTC. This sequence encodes CASSHSDRGKETQYF.